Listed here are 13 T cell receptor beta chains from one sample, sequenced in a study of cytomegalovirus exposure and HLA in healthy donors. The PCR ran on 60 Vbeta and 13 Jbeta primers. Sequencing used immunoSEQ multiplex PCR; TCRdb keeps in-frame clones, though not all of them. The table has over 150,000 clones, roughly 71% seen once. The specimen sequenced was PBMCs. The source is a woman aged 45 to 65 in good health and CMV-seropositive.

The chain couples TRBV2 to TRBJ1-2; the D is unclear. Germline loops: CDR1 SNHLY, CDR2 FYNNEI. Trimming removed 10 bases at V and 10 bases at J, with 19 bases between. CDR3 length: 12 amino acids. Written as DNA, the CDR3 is TGTGCCACAACGCCTACCCTCAAGCCCTACACCTTC. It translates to CATTPTLKPYTF.

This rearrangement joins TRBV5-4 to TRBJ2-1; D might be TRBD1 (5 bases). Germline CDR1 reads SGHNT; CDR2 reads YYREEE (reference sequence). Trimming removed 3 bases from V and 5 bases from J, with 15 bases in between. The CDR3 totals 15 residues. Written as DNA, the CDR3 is TGTGCCAGCAGCTCCCCAGGGTTTTTCCACAATGAGCAGTTCTTC. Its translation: CASSSPGFFHNEQFF.

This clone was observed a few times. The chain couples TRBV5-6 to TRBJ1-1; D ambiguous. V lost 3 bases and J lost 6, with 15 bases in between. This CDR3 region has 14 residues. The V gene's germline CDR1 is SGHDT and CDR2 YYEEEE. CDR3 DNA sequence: TGTGCCAGCAGCTCCCTCGGAGTAAAGCCTGAAGCTTTCTTT. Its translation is CASSSLGVKPEAFF.

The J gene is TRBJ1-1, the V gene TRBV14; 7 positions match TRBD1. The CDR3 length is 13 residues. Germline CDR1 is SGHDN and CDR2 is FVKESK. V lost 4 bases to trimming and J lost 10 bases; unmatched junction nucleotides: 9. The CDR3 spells CASSRTGVWAAFF. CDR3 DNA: TGTGCCAGCAGCCGAACAGGGGTCTGGGCAGCTTTCTTT.

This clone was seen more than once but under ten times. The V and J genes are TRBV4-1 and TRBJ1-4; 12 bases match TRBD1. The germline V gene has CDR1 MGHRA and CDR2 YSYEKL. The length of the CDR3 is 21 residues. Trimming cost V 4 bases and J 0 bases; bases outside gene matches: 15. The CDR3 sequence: CASSPAVGQGAIFATNEKLFF. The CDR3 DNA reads TGCGCCAGCAGCCCAGCGGTGGGACAGGGGGCGATTTTCGCAACTAATGAAAAACTGTTTTTT.

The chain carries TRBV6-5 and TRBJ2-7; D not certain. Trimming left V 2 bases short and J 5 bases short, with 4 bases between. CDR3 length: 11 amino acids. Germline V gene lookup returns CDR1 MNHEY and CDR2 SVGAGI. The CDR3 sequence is CASSYPDEQYF. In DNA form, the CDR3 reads TGTGCCAGCAGTTACCCCGACGAGCAGTACTTC.

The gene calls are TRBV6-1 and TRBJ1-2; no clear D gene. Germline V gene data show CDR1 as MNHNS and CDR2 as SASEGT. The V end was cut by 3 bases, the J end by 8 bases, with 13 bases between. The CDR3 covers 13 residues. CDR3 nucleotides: TGTGCCAGCAGTGATAGAACAGTCCGGGGCTACACCTTC. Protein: CASSDRTVRGYTF.

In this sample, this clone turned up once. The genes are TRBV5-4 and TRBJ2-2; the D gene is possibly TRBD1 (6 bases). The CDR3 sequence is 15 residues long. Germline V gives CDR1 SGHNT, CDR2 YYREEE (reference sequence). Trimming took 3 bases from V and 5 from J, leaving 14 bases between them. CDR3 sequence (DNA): TGTGCCAGCAGCTCGCTACAGGGTTTGACCGGGGAGCTGTTTTTT. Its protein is CASSSLQGLTGELFF.

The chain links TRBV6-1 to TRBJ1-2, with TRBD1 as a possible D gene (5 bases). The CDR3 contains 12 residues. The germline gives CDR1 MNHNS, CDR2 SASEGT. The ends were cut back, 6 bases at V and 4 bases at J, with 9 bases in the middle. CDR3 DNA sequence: TGTGCCAGCAGGGGGGGATTCTATGGCTACACCTTC. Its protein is CASRGGFYGYTF.

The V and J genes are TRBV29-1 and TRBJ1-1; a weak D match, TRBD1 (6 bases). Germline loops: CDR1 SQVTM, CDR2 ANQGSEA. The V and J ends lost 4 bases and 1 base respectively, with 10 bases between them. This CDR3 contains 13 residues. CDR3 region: CSVVGQPNTEAFF. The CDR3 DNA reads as TGCAGCGTTGTAGGACAGCCGAACACTGAAGCTTTCTTT.

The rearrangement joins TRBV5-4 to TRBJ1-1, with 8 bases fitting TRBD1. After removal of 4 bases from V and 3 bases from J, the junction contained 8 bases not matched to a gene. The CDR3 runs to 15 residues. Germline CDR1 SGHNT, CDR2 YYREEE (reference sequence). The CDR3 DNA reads TGTGCCAGCAGCCAACGTCCAGGGGGCCACACTGAAGCTTTCTTT. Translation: CASSQRPGGHTEAFF.

CDR3 loop: CASSPREVNTEAFF. In DNA, the CDR3 is TGTGCCAGCAGCCCGCGGGAGGTTAACACTGAAGCTTTCTTT. The chain has TRBV7-9 and TRBJ1-1; D ambiguous. CDR3 length: 14 amino acids. In germline, CDR1 is SEHNR, CDR2 FQNEAQ (reference sequence). With 5 bases removed from V and 2 bases from J, the gap between germline ends came to 12 bases. Full variable domain (remainder filled in from reference TRBV7-9 and TRBJ1-1): DTGVSQNPRHKITKRGQNVTFRCDPISEHNRLYWYRQTLGQGPEFLTYFQNEAQLEKSRLLSDRFSAERPKGSFSTLEIQRTEQGDSAMYLCASSPREVNTEAFFGQGTRLTVV.

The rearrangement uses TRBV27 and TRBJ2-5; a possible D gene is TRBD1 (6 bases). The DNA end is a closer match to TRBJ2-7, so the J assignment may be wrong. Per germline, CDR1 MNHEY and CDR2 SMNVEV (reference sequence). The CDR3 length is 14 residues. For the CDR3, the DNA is TGTGCCGTGAGTCGAGGGGGTAGAGCCTACGAGCAGTACTTC. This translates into CAVSRGGRAYEQYF.